Sequencing of this T cell receptor beta chain was carried out in a study of blood T cells in healthy people across ages. This clonotype showed up just a few times. The antigen is unknown. CDR3 size: 16 residues. Per the germline V gene, CDR1 is LNHNV and CDR2 is YYDKDF (reference sequence). J was trimmed by 1 base and V by 5 bases; bases with no gene match: 8. Study outcomes and limitations: Nothing was known about donor CMV status, and this possibly confounded expanded clonotype changes. Conclusively comparing naive with antigen-experienced cells was impossible with unsorted PBMCs. Diversity was higher, and naive CD4+ cells more numerous, in long-lived donors than in aged donors.

Per sample, at least 6 micrograms of total RNA were extracted. The second PCR ran 7 to 11 cycles with a sample-barcoded 5' primer and J-beta primers. Each CDR3 protein gets one entry after TCRdb re-called the 5' RACE reads with MiXCR. The table has 1.5 million to 2 million distinct CDR3 sequences, 28% seen once. The material sequenced was blood. The chain is built from TRBV15 and TRBJ2-3, with TRBD1 identical over 8 bases. The source of this sequence is a woman in her twenties or thirties in good health. DNA for the CDR3: TGTGCCACCAGCCCAGACAGGGGTCTCGGCACAGATACGCAGTATTTT. Amino acid sequence: CATSPDRGLGTDTQYF.